This TCR beta chain came from a study of OX40 agonist ivuxolimab in advanced cancers. Study-wide context: Around 40% of patients had received prior checkpoint inhibitor therapy.

TCRdb keeps only in-frame clones here, not all; method: immunoSEQ multiplex PCR. The sample carries fewer than 70,000 clones, more than 85% recorded once. With regard to this clone: Antigen: not known.

Notes on the study in general: Clones of CD4+ and CD8+ blood T cells grew by week 6 at doses of 0.1 to 3.0 mg/kg. In general, CD8+ T cells held more expanded clones than CD4+ did, on average. Among the lowest levels of clonal expansion were found in partial responders at 0.1-3.0 mg/kg.

CDR1 and CDR2 (germline): SGHNT, YENEEA. V gave up 5 bases and J gave up 5 bases; unmatched junction bases: 10. The CDR3 has 16 residues. The chain employs TRBV11-3 and TRBJ2-1; TRBD1 agrees at 9 bases. Sequencing used CD4+ or CD8+ T cells sorted from blood, obtained in a trial of the OX40 agonist ivuxolimab. The source is an adult with an advanced solid tumor such as melanoma, head and neck, liver or kidney cancer. The CDR3 loop reads CASSPGTDRGDNEQFF. DNA of the CDR3: TGTGCCAGCAGCCCGGGAACAGACAGGGGGGACAATGAGCAGTTCTTC.